This T cell receptor (beta chain) was retrieved from a study of cytomegalovirus exposure and HLA in healthy donors. There are 13 residues in the CDR3. From germline, CDR1 is LNHDA and CDR2 SQIVND (reference sequence). Amplification used 60 Vbeta primers and 13 Jbeta primers. Produced via immunoSEQ multiplex PCR; TCRdb's table is partial and in-frame only. The repertoire consists of 240,000 or so clones, with roughly 82% occurring once and the leading ten covering approximately 5.3%. This clone was picked up one time. The V gene is TRBV19, the J gene TRBJ2-5; D is possibly TRBD2 (6 bases). Near its end, the DNA agrees better with TRBJ2-7, so the J call may be wrong. This receptor was taken from a woman between 40 and 55 years old in good health and CMV-seropositive. Sequencing was done on a sample of PBMCs. The DNA of the CDR3 is TGTGCCACCCGTGGAGGGACCCTTCCCGAGCAGTACTTC. Its translation is CATRGGTLPEQYF.